This T cell receptor beta chain was retrieved from a study of technical replicates of blood from a handful of donors. Trimming removed 0 bases from V and 5 bases from J; junction bases left unmatched: 3. Germline V gives CDR1 SGDLS, CDR2 YYNGEE. This CDR3 is 14 amino acids long. Method: immunoSEQ multiplex PCR; TCRdb's copy keeps in-frame clones and lacks some. The data show 95,000 or so clones, approximately 95% seen once. This sequence was found in a human donor in good health. The sample taken for sequencing was T cells isolated from PBMCs. The J gene is TRBJ2-5, the V gene TRBV9, with TRBD2 matching over 8 bases. CDR3: CASSVAGGGETQYF. CDR3 DNA sequence: TGTGCCAGCAGCGTAGCGGGAGGGGGGGAGACCCAGTACTTC.